This T cell receptor (beta chain) was sequenced for a study of vaccination and CD4 T cells after COVID-19. Background on the study: SARS-CoV-2, HCoV-NL63, HCoV-OC43 and HCoV-229E supplied the overlapping spike peptides used to stimulate cells.

Treatment: approximately nine-day PBMC culture with coronavirus spike peptide pools or control peptides (ViraFEST assay). An Oncomine TCR Beta short-read assay was used to sequence the DNA from cultured CD4+ T cells. TCRdb used MiXCR to reprocess the PCR reads, holding one entry per CDR3 protein. The profile covers about 13,000 distinct CDR3 sequences, with around four fifths appearing a single time and roughly 7.8% taken by the ten largest. With respect to this clonotype: As yet, its antigen is unknown.

Trimming stripped 5 bases from V and 8 bases from J, with 18 bases between. Germline V gene sequence: CDR1 MNHNS, CDR2 SASEGT. This CDR3 comprises 14 residues. The rearrangement joins TRBV6-1 to TRBJ1-2, with D tentatively TRBD1 (5 bases). The sample consisted of CD4+ T cells from blood, cultured in vitro, taken after SARS-CoV-2 vaccination. This TCR derives from a human donor who received a COVID-19 vaccine. The CDR3, as DNA: TGTGCCAGCAGTCTCAAAGGGGATCGGGGGGGCTACACCTTC. Translated, it gives CASSLKGDRGGYTF.